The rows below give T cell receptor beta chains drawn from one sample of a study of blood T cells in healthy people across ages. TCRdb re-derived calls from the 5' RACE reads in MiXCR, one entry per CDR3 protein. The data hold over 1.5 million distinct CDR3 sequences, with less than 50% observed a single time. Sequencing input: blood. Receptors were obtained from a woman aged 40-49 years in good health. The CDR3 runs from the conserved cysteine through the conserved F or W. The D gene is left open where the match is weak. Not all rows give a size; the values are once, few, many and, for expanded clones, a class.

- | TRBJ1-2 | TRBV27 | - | CASSFSGHQMNGYTF | TGTGCCAGCAGTTTTTCGGGACACCAAATGAATGGCTACACCTTC
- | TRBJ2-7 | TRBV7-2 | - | CASSQDLTSFYEQYF | TGTGCCAGCAGCCAAGACCTGACTAGTTTCTACGAGCAGTACTTC
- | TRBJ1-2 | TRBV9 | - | CASSVGVDPDYGYTF | TGTGCCAGCAGCGTAGGGGTCGACCCTGACTATGGCTACACCTTC
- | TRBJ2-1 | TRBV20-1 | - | CSARDVGAHGNEQFF | TGCAGTGCTAGAGATGTAGGGGCCCATGGGAATGAGCAGTTCTTC
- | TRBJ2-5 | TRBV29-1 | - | CSVEGLLLRETQYF | TGCAGCGTTGAAGGGCTCCTACTTAGGGAGACCCAGTACTTC
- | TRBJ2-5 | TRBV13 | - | CASSLSLGRLQETQYF | TGTGCCAGCAGCTTATCCCTGGGCCGGCTCCAAGAGACCCAGTACTTC
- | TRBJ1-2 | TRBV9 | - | CASSYDGGADGYTF | TGTGCCAGCAGCTACGATGGGGGGGCTGATGGCTACACCTTC
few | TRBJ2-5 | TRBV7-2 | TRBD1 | CASSSSTGNKETQYF | TGTGCCAGCAGCTCATCGACAGGGAATAAAGAGACCCAGTACTTC
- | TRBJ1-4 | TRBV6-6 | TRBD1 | CASDRQGAFEKLFF | TGTGCCAGCGACAGACAGGGGGCGTTTGAAAAACTGTTTTTT
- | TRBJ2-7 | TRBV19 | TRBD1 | CASSKRTGTEQYF | TGTGCCAGTAGTAAGAGGACAGGGACCGAGCAGTACTTC
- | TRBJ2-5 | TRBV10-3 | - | CAISELGRGQETQYF | TGTGCCATCAGTGAGCTCGGTAGAGGGCAAGAGACCCAGTACTTC
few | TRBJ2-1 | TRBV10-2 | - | CASIGGQAEQFF | TGCGCCAGCATCGGAGGGCAGGCAGAGCAGTTCTTC
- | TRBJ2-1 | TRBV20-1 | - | CSLMLPRENGEQFF | TGCAGTTTAATGTTACCCCGGGAGAATGGTGAGCAGTTCTTC
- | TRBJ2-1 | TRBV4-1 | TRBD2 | CASSQDLAGGPNEQFF | TGCGCCAGCAGCCAAGACCTGGCGGGGGGGCCGAATGAGCAGTTCTTC
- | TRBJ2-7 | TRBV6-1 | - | CASSEEEDEQYF | TGTGCCAGCAGTGAGGAGGAAGACGAGCAGTACTTC